Detailed here is one T cell receptor beta chain. No antigen is known for it. This specimen belongs to a study of cytomegalovirus exposure and HLA in healthy donors. The CDR3 sequence is 12 residues long. V lost 4 bases and J 2 bases, leaving 7 bases between the germline ends. Germline CDR1 is SGHRS and CDR2 is YFSETQ. With 60 Vbeta and 13 Jbeta primers, the PCR was carried out. Produced via immunoSEQ multiplex PCR; TCRdb's table is partial and in-frame only. Of approximately 140,000 clones detected, under 85% appear once; the ten largest clones hold more than 0.95%. General observations from the study: The study dropped some indistinguishable V segments, TRBV6-2 and TRBV6-3 among them. Presence/absence analyses took donor sequencing depth as roughly uniform.

This clonotype originated in a man between 18 and 29 years old in good health and CMV-seronegative. The chain joins TRBV5-1 to TRBJ2-7; D gene uncertain. The sequenced sample was PBMCs. The CDR3 nucleotides read TGCGCCAGCAGCCTAGGTACCTACGAGCAGTACTTC. Translated: CASSLGTYEQYF.